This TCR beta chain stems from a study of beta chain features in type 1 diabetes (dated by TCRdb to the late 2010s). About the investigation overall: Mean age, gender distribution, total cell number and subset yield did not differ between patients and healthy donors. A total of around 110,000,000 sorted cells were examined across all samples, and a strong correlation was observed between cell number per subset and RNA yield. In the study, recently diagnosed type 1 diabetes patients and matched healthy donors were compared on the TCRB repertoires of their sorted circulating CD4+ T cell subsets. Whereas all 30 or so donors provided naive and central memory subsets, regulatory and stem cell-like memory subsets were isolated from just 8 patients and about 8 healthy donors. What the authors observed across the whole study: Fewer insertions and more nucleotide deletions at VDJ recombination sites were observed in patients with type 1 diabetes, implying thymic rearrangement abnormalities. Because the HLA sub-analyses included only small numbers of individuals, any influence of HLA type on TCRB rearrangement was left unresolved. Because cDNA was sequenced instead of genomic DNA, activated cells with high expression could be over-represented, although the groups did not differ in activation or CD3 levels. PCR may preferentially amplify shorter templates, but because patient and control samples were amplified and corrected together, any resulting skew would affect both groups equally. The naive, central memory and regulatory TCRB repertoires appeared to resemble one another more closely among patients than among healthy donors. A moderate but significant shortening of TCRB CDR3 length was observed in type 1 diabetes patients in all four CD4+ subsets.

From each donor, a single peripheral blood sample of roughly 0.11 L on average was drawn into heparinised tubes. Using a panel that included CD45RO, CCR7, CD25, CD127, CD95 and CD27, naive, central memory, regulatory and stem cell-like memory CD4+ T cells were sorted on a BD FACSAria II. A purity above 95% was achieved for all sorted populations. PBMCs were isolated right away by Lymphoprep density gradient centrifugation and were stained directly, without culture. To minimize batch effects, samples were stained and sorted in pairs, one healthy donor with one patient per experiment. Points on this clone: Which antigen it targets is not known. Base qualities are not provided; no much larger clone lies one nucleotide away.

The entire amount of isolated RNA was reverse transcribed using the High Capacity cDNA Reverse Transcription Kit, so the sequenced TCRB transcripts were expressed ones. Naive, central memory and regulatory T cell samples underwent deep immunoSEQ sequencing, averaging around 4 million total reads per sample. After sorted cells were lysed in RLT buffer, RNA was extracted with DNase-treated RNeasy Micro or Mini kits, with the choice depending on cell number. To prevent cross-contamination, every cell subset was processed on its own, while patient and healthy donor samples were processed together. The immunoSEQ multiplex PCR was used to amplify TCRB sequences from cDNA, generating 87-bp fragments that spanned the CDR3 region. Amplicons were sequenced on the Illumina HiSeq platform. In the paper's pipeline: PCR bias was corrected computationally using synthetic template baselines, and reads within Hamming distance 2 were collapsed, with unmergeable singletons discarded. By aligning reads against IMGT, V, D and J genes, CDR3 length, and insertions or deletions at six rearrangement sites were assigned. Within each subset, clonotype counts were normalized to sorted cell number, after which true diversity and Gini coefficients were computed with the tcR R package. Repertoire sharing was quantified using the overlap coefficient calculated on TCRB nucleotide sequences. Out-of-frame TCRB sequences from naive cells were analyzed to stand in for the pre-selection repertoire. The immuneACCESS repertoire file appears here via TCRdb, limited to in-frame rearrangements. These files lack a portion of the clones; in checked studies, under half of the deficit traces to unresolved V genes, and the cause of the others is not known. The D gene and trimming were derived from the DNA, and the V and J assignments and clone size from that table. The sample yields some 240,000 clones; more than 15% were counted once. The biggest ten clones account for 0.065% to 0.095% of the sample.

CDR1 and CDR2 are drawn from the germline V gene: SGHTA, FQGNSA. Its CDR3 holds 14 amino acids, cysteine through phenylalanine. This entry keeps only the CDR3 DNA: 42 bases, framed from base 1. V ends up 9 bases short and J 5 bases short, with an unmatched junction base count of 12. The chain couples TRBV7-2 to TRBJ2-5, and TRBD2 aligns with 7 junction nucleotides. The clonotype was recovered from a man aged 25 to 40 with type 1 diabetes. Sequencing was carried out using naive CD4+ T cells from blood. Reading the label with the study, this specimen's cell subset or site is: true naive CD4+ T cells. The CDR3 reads CASTPFGRLETQYF. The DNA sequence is TGTGCCAGTACCCCGTTCGGGAGGCTGGAGACCCAGTACTTC.